This TCR beta chain was sequenced for a study of cytomegalovirus exposure and HLA in healthy donors. The study, taken as a whole, reports: Later findings reportedly placed an Asian-associated ancestry cluster below the approximately 670-donor mean for N-insertions. Investigators reported 164 TCR beta chains as tied to cytomegalovirus. What was likely a sequencing artifact was a cluster of highly shared sequence variants. Later analysis identified about 18,000 TCR beta sequences associated with HLA alleles, using a false discovery rate threshold of 0.05.

Germline-derived CDR1 and CDR2 are SGDLS and YYNGEE. CDR3 length: 14 residues. With 1 base removed from V and 4 bases from J, the gap between germline ends came to 11 bases. This clone was picked up one time. Its antigen is still unknown. The sample holds other DNA sequences that translate to the same CDR3. A multiplex PCR was run with 60 Vbeta primers and 13 Jbeta primers. TCRdb's copy holds only in-frame clones and misses some; the assay was immunoSEQ multiplex PCR. Seen here are over 120,000 clones, about four fifths observed once, and the top ten hold roughly 4.7%. The sequence was collected from a man between 40 and 49 years old in good health and CMV-seronegative. The chain couples TRBV9 to TRBJ1-2, with D possibly being TRBD1 (6 bases). Sequenced sample: PBMCs. CDR3 protein: CASSVSGQSYGYTF. The CDR3 region has the DNA TGTGCCAGCAGCGTATCTGGACAGTCCTATGGCTACACCTTC.